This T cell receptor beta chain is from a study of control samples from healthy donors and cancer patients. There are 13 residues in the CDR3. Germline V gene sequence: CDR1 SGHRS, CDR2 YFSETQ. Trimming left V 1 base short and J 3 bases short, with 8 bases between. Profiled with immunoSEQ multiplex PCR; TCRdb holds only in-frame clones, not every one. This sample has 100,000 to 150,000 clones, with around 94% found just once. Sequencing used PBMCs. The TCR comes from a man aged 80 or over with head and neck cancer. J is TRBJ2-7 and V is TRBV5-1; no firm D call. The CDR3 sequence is CASSLSGIYEQYF. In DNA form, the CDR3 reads TGCGCCAGCAGCTTGTCTGGAATCTACGAGCAGTACTTC.